Shown below are 4 T cell receptor beta chains from a single sample sequenced in a study of T cell responses to AZD1222 COVID-19 vaccine. Clones were read by immunoSEQ multiplex PCR, and TCRdb kept only the in-frame ones, dropping some. The sample yields more than 150,000 clones, 90% seen once. Sequencing was performed on peripheral blood, taken 28 days after the second AZD1222 dose. These receptors all stem from an adult who received the AZD1222 COVID-19 vaccine.

The rearrangement joins TRBV6-1 to TRBJ1-5; D remains ambiguous. CDR3 length equals 15 residues. The V end lost 2 bases, the J end lost 0 bases, and 8 bases lay between the germline ends. Germline CDR1 MNHNS, CDR2 SASEGT. CDR3 in amino acids: CASSELAHSNQPQHF. The CDR3 coding sequence is TGTGCCAGCAGTGAATTGGCCCATAGCAATCAGCCCCAGCATTTT.

The V call is TRBV7-8, the J call TRBJ1-2; TRBD1 might be the D (5 bases). V lost 4 bases and J 8 bases, leaving 14 bases between the germline ends. This CDR3 contains 13 residues. Germline V gives CDR1 SGHVS, CDR2 FQNEAQ. The CDR3 loop is CASSSRVFVGYTF. For the CDR3, the DNA is TGTGCCAGCAGCTCCAGGGTTTTCGTGGGCTACACCTTC.

This chain links TRBV9 with TRBJ2-1, with D possibly TRBD2 on 6 matching bases. Trimming removed 0 bases from V and 7 bases from J, with 11 bases in between. The CDR3 length is 14 residues. Germline lookup yields CDR1 SGDLS and CDR2 YYNGEE. Written as DNA, the CDR3 is TGTGCCAGCAGCGTAGTAGCGGTTGGAAATGAGCAGTTCTTC. Translating it yields CASSVVAVGNEQFF.

The V gene is TRBV15, the J gene TRBJ1-5, with D possibly being TRBD1 (5 bases). V was clipped by 0 bases and J by 1 base, with 13 bases between them. The CDR3 extends over 17 amino acids. Germline loops: CDR1 LNHNV, CDR2 YYDKDF (reference sequence). The CDR3 sequence: CATSRDLAGLSNQPQHF. The CDR3 nucleotides are TGTGCCACCAGCAGAGATCTTGCAGGGTTGAGCAATCAGCCCCAGCATTTT.